Shown below are 23 T cell receptor beta chains from a single sample sequenced in a study of cytomegalovirus exposure and HLA in healthy donors. TCRdb's copy holds only in-frame clones and misses some; the assay was immunoSEQ multiplex PCR. The profile covers about 120,000 clones, with around 88% appearing a single time and around 2% taken by the ten largest. Sample: PBMCs. The receptors come from a man aged 18 to 30 in good health and CMV-seronegative.

The J gene is TRBJ1-5, the V gene TRBV7-6, with 8 nucleotides matching TRBD1. There are 15 residues in the CDR3. Per germline, CDR1 SGHVS and CDR2 FNYEAQ. The junction had 5 bases not matched to a gene; V was cut back by 2 bases and J by 5 bases. CDR3 in amino acids: CASSLSGGRDQPQHF. The CDR3 DNA sequence: TGTGCCAGCAGCTTATCAGGGGGCCGGGATCAGCCCCAGCATTTT.

The rearrangement uses TRBV7-9 and TRBJ1-4, with D unclear. The V and J ends lost 2 bases and 7 bases respectively, with 11 bases between them. From germline, CDR1 is SEHNR and CDR2 FQNEAQ (reference sequence). There are 14 residues in the CDR3. The CDR3 protein is CASSLTAGGEKLFF. CDR3 DNA sequence: TGTGCCAGCAGCTTAACAGCAGGAGGTGAAAAACTGTTTTTT. Looking up the rest from reference TRBV7-9 and TRBJ1-4 gives the full variable domain: DTGVSQNPRHKITKRGQNVTFRCDPISEHNRLYWYRQTLGQGPEFLTYFQNEAQLEKSRLLSDRFSAERPKGSFSTLEIQRTEQGDSAMYLCASSLTAGGEKLFFGSGTQLSVL.

This clone was recorded once. This CDR3 reads CASSSVAGYLSYEQYF. Written as DNA, the CDR3 is TGTGCCAGCAGCTCGGTGGCGGGGTACCTCTCCTACGAGCAGTACTTC. The J gene is TRBJ2-7, the V gene TRBV28, with a tentative D call TRBD2 (6 bases). V dropped 6 bases and J dropped 0 bases, with 18 bases sitting between them. Looked up from germline, CDR1 is MDHEN and CDR2 is SYDVKM. There are 16 residues in the CDR3.

V usage is TRBV7-2 and J usage is TRBJ1-5, with 10 bases that match TRBD1. V gave up 1 base and J gave up 4 bases; unmatched junction bases: 10. Looked up from germline, CDR1 is SGHTA and CDR2 is FQGNSA. The CDR3 consists of 18 residues. CDR3 DNA: TGTGCCAGCAGCTTAGTGCGGATTGCGGACAGGGGGAATCAGCCCCAGCATTTT. It specifies CASSLVRIADRGNQPQHF.

The genes are TRBV27 and TRBJ1-2, with 8 bases identical to TRBD1. V lost 6 bases, J lost 0 bases, and 6 bases stayed unmatched. The CDR3 is made up of 15 amino acids. Germline V gene data show CDR1 as MNHEY and CDR2 as SMNVEV (reference sequence). The CDR3 nucleotides are TGTGCCAGCAGGGAATCGGACAGGGCTAACTATGGCTACACCTTC. Translation gives CASRESDRANYGYTF.

This chain connects TRBV4-1 to TRBJ2-3; D remains unclear. CDR1 MGHRA and CDR2 YSYEKL come from the germline V gene. The CDR3 extends over 16 amino acids. V was shortened by 4 bases and J by 5 bases, with 19 bases between the two germline ends. The CDR3 is CASSPVREHPRDTQYF. The CDR3 nucleotides are TGCGCCAGCAGCCCAGTTCGTGAACACCCACGAGATACGCAGTATTTT.

CDR3 sequence reads: CASRREETQYF. The CDR3 coding sequence is TGTGCCAGCAGACGAGAAGAGACCCAGTACTTC. The chain recombines TRBV6-6 with TRBJ2-5; unclear D gene. The CDR3 is made up of 11 amino acids. V gave up 6 bases and J gave up 3 bases, with 5 bases separating them. Germline values: CDR1 MNHNY, CDR2 SVGAGI (reference sequence).

CDR3 DNA sequence: TGTGCCAGCTCACCACTTGCCGTGGACTCGGGGGAACAGTACTTC. It yields the protein CASSPLAVDSGEQYF. The gene calls are TRBV18 and TRBJ2-7; a possible D gene is TRBD2 (6 bases). V was trimmed by 1 base and J by 10 bases, leaving 20 bases between them. The CDR3 spans 15 residues. Germline V gene sequence: CDR1 KGHSH, CDR2 LQKENI.

J is TRBJ2-1 and V is TRBV5-1, with 12 bases identical to TRBD1. The CDR3 is 16 residues long. V lost 4 bases, J lost 7 bases, and 9 bases stayed unmatched. CDR1 SGHRS and CDR2 YFSETQ come from the germline V gene. The CDR3 DNA reads TGCGCCAGCAGCGAGGGACAGGGGGCCAGTTTGAATGAGCAGTTCTTC. This codes for CASSEGQGASLNEQFF.

This clone was counted a single time. The rearrangement uses TRBV6-1 and TRBJ2-1; D gene unclear. The V end was cut by 5 bases, the J end by 2 bases, with 10 bases between. The CDR3 sequence is 14 residues long. CDR1 is MNHNS, CDR2 SASEGT, per germline. CDR3 residues: CASSRSLPYNEQFF. As DNA, the CDR3 is TGTGCCAGCAGTCGGAGTCTGCCCTACAATGAGCAGTTCTTC.

V is TRBV6-1 and J is TRBJ1-4, with D tentatively TRBD1 (5 bases). The CDR3 loop spans 17 amino acids. Trimming took off 0 bases at V and 4 bases at J, with 15 bases between the two ends. Germline V CDR1 and CDR2: MNHNS, SASEGT. The CDR3 here is CASSEALQAGDNEKLFF. CDR3 DNA: TGTGCCAGCAGTGAAGCGTTACAGGCGGGGGATAATGAAAAACTGTTTTTT.

J is TRBJ2-7 and V is TRBV7-2, with TRBD1 as a possible D gene (6 bases). The germline CDR1 and CDR2 sequences are SGHTA and FQGNSA. Between the trimmed V and J ends, which lost 1 base and 12 bases, there was a span of 13 bases. This CDR3 is built from 12 residues. CDR3 region: CASSLVEGTRYF. The CDR3 bases are TGTGCCAGCAGCTTAGTAGAAGGGACAAGGTACTTC.

V and J are TRBV28 and TRBJ1-5, with TRBD1 matching 9 bases. The CDR3 is 16 residues long. The germline V gene has CDR1 MDHEN and CDR2 SYDVKM. V dropped 5 bases and J dropped 8; count of bases not matched to a gene: 13. CDR3 in DNA: TGTGCCAGCAGTAACAACCCCGGGACAGGGAGGGAGCCCCAGCATTTT. Its protein is CASSNNPGTGREPQHF.

The table lists this clone with a few counts. The chain carries TRBV30 and TRBJ1-2; 7 positions match TRBD1. Germline V gives CDR1 GTSNPN, CDR2 SVGIG (reference sequence). After removal of 1 base from V and 4 bases from J, the junction contained 9 bases not matched to a gene. The CDR3 runs 15 residues. DNA for the CDR3: TGTGCCTGGAGTGGCGGGACAGAGGTGTTCTATGGCTACACCTTC. Amino acid sequence: CAWSGGTEVFYGYTF.

The V gene is TRBV28, the J gene TRBJ2-7, with 11 bases matching TRBD1. This CDR3 contains 15 residues. Germline loops: CDR1 MDHEN, CDR2 SYDVKM. Trimming at V came to 2 bases and at J to 6 bases, leaving 6 bases not matched to a gene. CDR3 bases: TGTGCCAGCAGTTTAACCGGGACAGGGGGTTTCGAGCAGTACTTC. It is translated as CASSLTGTGGFEQYF.

The chain couples TRBV7-6 to TRBJ1-5; 8 bases align to TRBD1. Germline V gene sequence: CDR1 SGHVS, CDR2 FNYEAQ. The trim removed 3 bases at V and 5 bases at J, leaving 6 bases unmatched. CDR3 size: 15 residues. Here the CDR3 DNA reads TGTGCCAGCAGCTTCGGACAGGGCGAAGATCAGCCCCAGCATTTT. Protein product: CASSFGQGEDQPQHF. Filled out from reference TRBV7-6 and TRBJ1-5, the complete variable domain reads GAGVSQSPRYKVTKRGQDVALRCDPISGHVSLYWYRQALGQGPEFLTYFNYEAQQDKSGLPNDRFSAERPEGSISTLTIQRTEQRDSAMYRCASSFGQGEDQPQHFGDGTRLSIL.

CDR3 DNA sequence: TGCGCCAGCAGCTTGGAGGGACTATGGGCTTCCTACAATGAGCAGTTCTTC. Its translation is CASSLEGLWASYNEQFF. The chain has TRBV5-1 and TRBJ2-1; 7 bases are a match to TRBD2. V lost 0 bases and J lost 1; bases outside the gene matches: 7. CDR3 length: 17 residues. Germline assignment: CDR1 SGHRS and CDR2 YFSETQ.

The V gene is TRBV19, the J gene TRBJ1-3; TRBD1 matches 8 bases. Unmatched junction bases numbered 2, after V lost 6 bases and J lost 4 bases. This CDR3 has 13 residues. Germline V gene sequence: CDR1 LNHDA, CDR2 SQIVND (reference sequence). The CDR3 nucleotides read TGTGCCAGTAGCAGGGGGCGAGGAAACACCATATATTTT. This sequence encodes CASSRGRGNTIYF.

The rearrangement uses TRBV5-1 and TRBJ1-1; 8 bases agree with TRBD1. The CDR3 contains 18 residues. Germline CDR1 SGHRS, CDR2 YFSETQ. J gave up 0 bases and V 4 bases, and 14 bases lay outside the gene matches. The CDR3 nucleotides are TGCGCCAGCAGCCTGCGTGTAGTGGCAGGGGGCCTGAACACTGAAGCTTTCTTT. Its protein product is CASSLRVVAGGLNTEAFF. The whole variable domain, remainder taken from reference TRBV5-1 and TRBJ1-1, is KAGVTQTPRYLIKTRGQQVTLSCSPISGHRSVSWYQQTPGQGLQFLFEYFSETQRNKGNFPGRFSGRQFSNSRSEMNVSTLELGDSALYLCASSLRVVAGGLNTEAFFGQGTRLTVV.

This chain connects TRBV25-1 to TRBJ1-4, with 9 positions matching TRBD1. The length of the CDR3 is 16 residues. V shed 4 bases, J shed 7 bases, and the junction held 10 bases outside the gene matches. From germline, CDR1 is MGHDK and CDR2 SYGVNS. CDR3 protein: CASSVNTGGWGEKLFF. The CDR3 region has the DNA TGTGCCAGCAGTGTAAATACAGGGGGCTGGGGTGAAAAACTGTTTTTT.

The chain is built from TRBV6-4 and TRBJ2-1; D might be TRBD1 (5 bases). CDR3 length: 14 amino acids. Germline values: CDR1 MRHNA, CDR2 SNTAGT. V was trimmed by 3 bases and J by 7 bases, leaving 13 bases between them. The CDR3 DNA reads TGTGCCAGCAGTGATTCGATCAGGGATAATGAGCAGTTCTTC. Protein product: CASSDSIRDNEQFF.

V gene TRBV2 combines with J gene TRBJ1-4, with TRBD1 matching over 8 bases. V lost 0 bases to trimming and J lost 8 bases; unmatched junction nucleotides: 8. CDR1 SNHLY and CDR2 FYNNEI come from the germline V gene. The CDR3 spans 16 residues. CDR3 in DNA: TGTGCCAGCAGTGAAGCCATTCAGGGGGCGTGGGAAAAACTGTTTTTT. As protein: CASSEAIQGAWEKLFF.

This rearrangement joins TRBV14 to TRBJ1-3, with 10 bases matching TRBD1. V lost 5 bases, J lost 8 bases, and 3 bases stayed unmatched. Germline CDR1 SGHDN, CDR2 FVKESK. CDR3 length equals 13 residues. In nucleotides, the CDR3 is TGTGCCAGCAGCGACAGGGGGCTGCACACCATATATTTT. The encoded protein is CASSDRGLHTIYF. Complete variable domain (other parts from reference TRBV14 and TRBJ1-3): EAGVTQFPSHSVIEKGQTVTLRCDPISGHDNLYWYRRVMGKEIKFLLHFVKESKQDESGMPNNRFLAERTGGTYSTLKVQPAELEDSGVYFCASSDRGLHTIYFGEGSWLTVV.